This TCR beta chain was recorded in a study of T cell responses to AZD1222 COVID-19 vaccine. Study findings and constraints: Repertoire sampling happened only post peak T cell response. Among spike-specific TCRs, nearly half reportedly target unmutated variant regions. Mostly white British, mostly female donors; authors suggested clonal diversity may be underestimated.

Some clones are missing from TCRdb's copy, which holds only in-frame ones; the method was immunoSEQ multiplex PCR. The table lists some 150,000 clones, roughly 92% of them singletons. A word on this clone: No antigen is known for it.

The sequence derives from an adult in good health. Material: peripheral blood, obtained on day 0 of AZD1222 vaccination.

CDR3 sequence (DNA): TGCGCCAGCAGCCAAGGAGGAACACCCCAAGAGACCCAGTACTTC. This codes for CASSQGGTPQETQYF. The V gene is TRBV4-1, the J gene TRBJ2-5; D is uncertain. The CDR3 has 15 amino acids. The V end was cut by 1 base, the J end by 1 base, with 10 bases between. CDR1 is MGHRA, CDR2 YSYEKL, per germline.